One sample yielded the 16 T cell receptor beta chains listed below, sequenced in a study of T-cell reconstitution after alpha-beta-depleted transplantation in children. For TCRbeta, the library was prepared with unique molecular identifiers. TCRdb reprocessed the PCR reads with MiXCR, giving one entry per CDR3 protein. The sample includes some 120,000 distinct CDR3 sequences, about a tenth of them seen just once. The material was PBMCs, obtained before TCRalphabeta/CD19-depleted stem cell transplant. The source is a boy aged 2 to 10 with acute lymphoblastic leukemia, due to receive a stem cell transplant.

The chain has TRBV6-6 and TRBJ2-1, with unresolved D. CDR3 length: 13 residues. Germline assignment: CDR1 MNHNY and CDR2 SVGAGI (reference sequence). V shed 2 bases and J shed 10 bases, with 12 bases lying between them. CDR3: CASSYRLETEQFF. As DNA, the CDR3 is TGTGCCAGCAGTTACCGACTGGAAACCGAGCAGTTCTTC.

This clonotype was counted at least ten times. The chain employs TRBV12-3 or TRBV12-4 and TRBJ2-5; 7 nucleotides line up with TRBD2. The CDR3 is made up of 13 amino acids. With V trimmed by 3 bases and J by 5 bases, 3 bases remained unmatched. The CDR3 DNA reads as TGTGCCAGCAGTTTGGGGAGGGCGGAGACCCAGTACTTC. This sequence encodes CASSLGRAETQYF.

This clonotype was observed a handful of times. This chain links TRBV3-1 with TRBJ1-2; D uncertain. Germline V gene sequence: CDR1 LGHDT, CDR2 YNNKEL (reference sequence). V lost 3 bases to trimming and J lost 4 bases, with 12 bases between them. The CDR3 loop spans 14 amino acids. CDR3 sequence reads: CASSQNLESYGYTF. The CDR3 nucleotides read TGTGCCAGCAGCCAGAACTTGGAGAGCTATGGCTACACCTTC.

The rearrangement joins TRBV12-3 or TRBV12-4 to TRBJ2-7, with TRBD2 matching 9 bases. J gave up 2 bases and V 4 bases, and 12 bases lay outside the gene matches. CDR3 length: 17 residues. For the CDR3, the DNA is TGTGCCAGCAGTTGGGTGGCTAGCGGGATCGTGCCCTACGAGCAGTACTTC. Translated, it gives CASSWVASGIVPYEQYF.

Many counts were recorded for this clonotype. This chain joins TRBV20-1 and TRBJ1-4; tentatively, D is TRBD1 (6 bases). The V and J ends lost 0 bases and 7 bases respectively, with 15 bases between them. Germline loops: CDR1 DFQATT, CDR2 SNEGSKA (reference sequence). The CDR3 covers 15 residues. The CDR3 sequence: CSAREFQGIGEKLFF. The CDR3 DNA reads TGCAGTGCTAGAGAATTTCAGGGGATCGGTGAAAAACTGTTTTTT.

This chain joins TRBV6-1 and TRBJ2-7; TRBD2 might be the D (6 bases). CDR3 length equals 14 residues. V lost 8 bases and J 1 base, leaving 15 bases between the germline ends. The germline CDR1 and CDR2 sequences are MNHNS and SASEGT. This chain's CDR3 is CASRNGGISYEQYF. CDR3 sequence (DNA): TGTGCCAGCCGAAATGGCGGGATTTCCTACGAGCAGTACTTC.

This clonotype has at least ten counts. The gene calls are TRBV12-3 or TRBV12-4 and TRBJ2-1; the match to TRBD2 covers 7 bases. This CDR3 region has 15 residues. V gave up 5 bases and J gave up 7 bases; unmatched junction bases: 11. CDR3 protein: CASSTRGGRLNEQFF. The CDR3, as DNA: TGTGCCAGCAGTACACGGGGCGGGAGATTGAATGAGCAGTTCTTC.

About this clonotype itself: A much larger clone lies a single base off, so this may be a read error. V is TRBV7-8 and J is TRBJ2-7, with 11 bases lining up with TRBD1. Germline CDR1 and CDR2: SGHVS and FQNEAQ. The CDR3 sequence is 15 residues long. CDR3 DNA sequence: TGTGCCAGCAGCTTAGAGTGGACAGGGGGCTACGGGCAGTACTTC. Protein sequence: CASSLEWTGGYGQYF.

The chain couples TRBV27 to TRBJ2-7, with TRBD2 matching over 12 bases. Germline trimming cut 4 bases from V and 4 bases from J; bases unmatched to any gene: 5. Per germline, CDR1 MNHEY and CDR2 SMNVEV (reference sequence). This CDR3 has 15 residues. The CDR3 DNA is TGTGCCAGCAGTTATCTAGCGGGAGGGCGATACGAGCAGTACTTC. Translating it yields CASSYLAGGRYEQYF.

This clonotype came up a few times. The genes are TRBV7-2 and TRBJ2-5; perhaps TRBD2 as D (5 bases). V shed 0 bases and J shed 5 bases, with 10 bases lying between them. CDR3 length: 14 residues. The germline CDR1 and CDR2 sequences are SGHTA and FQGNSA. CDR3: CASSLAGVWETQYF. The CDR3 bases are TGTGCCAGCAGCTTAGCGGGAGTGTGGGAGACCCAGTACTTC.

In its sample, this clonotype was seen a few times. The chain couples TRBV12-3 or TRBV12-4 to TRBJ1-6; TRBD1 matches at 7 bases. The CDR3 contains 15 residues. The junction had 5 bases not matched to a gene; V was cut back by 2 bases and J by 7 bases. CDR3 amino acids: CASSLYRGWNSPLHF. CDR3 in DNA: TGTGCCAGCAGTTTATACAGGGGTTGGAATTCACCCCTCCACTTT.

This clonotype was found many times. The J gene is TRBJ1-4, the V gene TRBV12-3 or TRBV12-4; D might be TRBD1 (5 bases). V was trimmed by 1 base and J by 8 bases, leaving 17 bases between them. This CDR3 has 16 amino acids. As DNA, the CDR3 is TGTGCCAGCAGTTTAGTTTCGGGACTCCGGGGAGAAAAACTGTTTTTT. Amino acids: CASSLVSGLRGEKLFF.

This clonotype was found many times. The CDR3 protein is CATSRPSMDTQYF. CDR3 coding DNA: TGTGCCACCAGCAGACCCTCCATGGATACGCAGTATTTT. The chain uses TRBV15 and TRBJ2-3; D remains ambiguous. CDR1 is LNHNV and CDR2 is YYDKDF in the germline V gene (reference sequence). Trimming removed 2 bases at V and 6 bases at J, with 9 bases between. The CDR3 length is 13 residues. Filled out from reference TRBV15 and TRBJ2-3, the complete variable domain reads DAMVIQNPRYQVTQFGKPVTLSCSQTLNHNVMYWYQQKSSQAPKLLFHYYDKDFNNEADTPDNFQSRRPNTSFCFLDIRSPGLGDTAMYLCATSRPSMDTQYFGPGTRLTVL.

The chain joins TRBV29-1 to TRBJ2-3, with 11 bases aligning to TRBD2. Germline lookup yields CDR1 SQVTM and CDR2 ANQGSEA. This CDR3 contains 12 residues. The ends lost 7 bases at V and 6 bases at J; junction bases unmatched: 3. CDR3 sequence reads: CSGLAGGDTQYF. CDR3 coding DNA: TGCAGCGGGCTAGCGGGAGGCGATACGCAGTATTTT.

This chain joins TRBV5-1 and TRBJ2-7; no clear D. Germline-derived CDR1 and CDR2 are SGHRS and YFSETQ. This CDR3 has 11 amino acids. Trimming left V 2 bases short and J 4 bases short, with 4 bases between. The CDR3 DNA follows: TGCGCCAGCAGCTTTGAATACGAGCAGTACTTC. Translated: CASSFEYEQYF.

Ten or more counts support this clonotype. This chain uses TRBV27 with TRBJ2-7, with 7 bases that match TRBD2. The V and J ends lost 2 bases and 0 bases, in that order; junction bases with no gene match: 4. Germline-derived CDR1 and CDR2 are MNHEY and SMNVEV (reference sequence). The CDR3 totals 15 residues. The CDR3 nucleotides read TGTGCCAGCAGTTTAAGGATAGCGGGCTCCTACGAGCAGTACTTC. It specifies CASSLRIAGSYEQYF.